These 9 T cell receptor beta chains originate from one sample sequenced in a study of CD8+ T cells in alopecia areata (dated by TCRdb to 2017 to 2018). The label giving this sample's time point can be read as: around 29 days on oral tofacitinib. The treatment or condition label of this sample denotes: oral pan-JAK inhibitor, 5-10 mg twice daily. Library prep was done by the immunoSEQ multiplex PCR assay. RNA was extracted from all samples and reverse transcribed into cDNA, which served as template for TCR sequencing. Entries here come from immuneACCESS through TCRdb and include only in-frame sequences with V and J called. Some clones fail to appear in such tables; in the studies checked, an unresolved V gene covers under half of the shortfall, and the cause of the remainder is unknown. The sample profile shows approximately 140,000 clones; about 85% of them were found once. The ten top clones hold about 12% of the sample.

The starting material was CD8+ T cells sorted from blood, obtained at week 4, from a patient treated with tofacitinib. The receptors here all came from a human donor with alopecia areata.

The sample holds one count of this clone. The chain carries TRBV5-1 and TRBJ2-1; D may be TRBD1 or TRBD2 (6 bases each). V lost 2 bases to trimming and J lost 3 bases, with 15 bases between them. CDR3 length equals 16 residues. Germline loops: CDR1 SGHRS, CDR2 YFSETQ. The DNA for the CDR3 is TGCGCCAGCAGCTTAGAATCGGGGGCCTTCTACAATGAGCAGTTCTTC. It encodes CASSLESGAFYNEQFF. Complete variable domain (other parts from reference TRBV5-1 and TRBJ2-1): KAGVTQTPRYLIKTRGQQVTLSCSPISGHRSVSWYQQTPGQGLQFLFEYFSETQRNKGNFPGRFSGRQFSNSRSEMNVSTLELGDSALYLCASSLESGAFYNEQFFGPGTRLTVL.

This sequence joins TRBV27 and TRBJ2-7, with D tentatively TRBD1 (6 bases). CDR3 length equals 14 residues. V was pared by 6 bases and J by 2 bases, with 14 bases between. Germline V gene sequence: CDR1 MNHEY, CDR2 SMNVEV (reference sequence). The CDR3 here is CASSPTRGTYEQYF. The DNA of the CDR3 is TGTGCCAGCAGCCCCACTAGGGGGACCTACGAGCAGTACTTC.

This chain links TRBV27 with TRBJ2-7; weak D call: TRBD2 (6 bases). With 8 bases removed from V and 3 bases from J, the gap between germline ends came to 14 bases. The CDR3 covers 13 residues. Germline values: CDR1 MNHEY, CDR2 SMNVEV (reference sequence). For the CDR3, the DNA is TGTGCCAGCCGGGGACTGACCTTCTACGAGCAGTACTTC. Protein: CASRGLTFYEQYF.

This sequence joins TRBV11-2 and TRBJ2-3; 9 positions match TRBD2. This CDR3 has 17 residues. Germline V CDR1 and CDR2: SGHAT, FQNNGV. V gave up 3 bases and J gave up 0 bases; unmatched junction bases: 7. CDR3 loop: CASSFLAGTLSTDTQYF. CDR3 in DNA: TGTGCCAGCAGCTTCCTAGCGGGGACACTTAGCACAGATACGCAGTATTTT. The full variable domain, rest sourced from reference TRBV11-2 and TRBJ2-3, is EAGVAQSPRYKIIEKRQSVAFWCNPISGHATLYWYQQILGQGPKLLIQFQNNGVVDDSQLPKDRFSAERLKGVDSTLKIQPAKLEDSAVYLCASSFLAGTLSTDTQYFGPGTRLTVL.

This clone was counted a single time. The chain is built from TRBV5-6 and TRBJ2-3; 7 bases are a match to TRBD1. There are 16 residues in the CDR3. In germline, CDR1 is SGHDT, CDR2 YYEEEE. The V gene end was trimmed by 3 bases and the J gene end by 0 bases; junction bases not matched to a gene: 7. The chain's CDR3 is CASSYPGQTSTDTQYF. Here the CDR3 DNA reads TGTGCCAGCAGCTACCCGGGACAGACCAGCACAGATACGCAGTATTTT.

This clone was observed a single time. CDR3 loop: CASGMFNYGYTF. The CDR3 coding sequence is TGTGCCAGCGGCATGTTTAACTATGGCTACACCTTC. V is TRBV7-9 and J is TRBJ1-2, with D unresolved. The CDR3 consists of 12 residues. Germline V gene data show CDR1 as SEHNR and CDR2 as FQNEAQ (reference sequence). V lost 8 bases and J 1 base, leaving 8 bases between the germline ends.

The rearrangement links TRBV30 to TRBJ2-2; a possible D gene is TRBD2 (5 bases). The CDR3 contains 15 residues. The germline V gene encodes CDR1 GTSNPN and CDR2 SVGIG (reference sequence). Trimming stripped 2 bases from V and 4 bases from J, with 14 bases between. Here the CDR3 reads CAWSNEIEGTGELFF. CDR3 DNA: TGTGCCTGGAGTAATGAGATAGAGGGCACCGGGGAGCTGTTTTTT. The full variable domain, completed using reference TRBV30 and TRBJ2-2, is SQTIHQWPATLVQPVGSPLSLECTVEGTSNPNLYWYRQAAGRGLQLLFYSVGIGQISSEVPQNLSASRPQDRQFILSSKKLLLSDSGFYLCAWSNEIEGTGELFFGEGSRLTVL.

This rearrangement joins TRBV28 to TRBJ2-1, with D possibly being TRBD1 (5 bases). Deletions cut 2 bases from V and 1 base from J, with 15 bases between. Germline V gene sequence: CDR1 MDHEN, CDR2 SYDVKM. The CDR3 is 17 residues long. The CDR3 loop reads CASSLTVQGRSYNEQFF. The CDR3 coding sequence is TGTGCCAGCAGTTTAACGGTCCAGGGCCGATCCTACAATGAGCAGTTCTTC.

CDR3 in DNA: TGTGCCAGCAGCTTTCCCGGGACTAGTATGTTCTTC. Encoded protein: CASSFPGTSMFF. The chain recombines TRBV9 with TRBJ2-1, with TRBD2 matching over 8 bases. CDR3 length equals 12 residues. Germline loops: CDR1 SGDLS, CDR2 YYNGEE. The V segment lost 4 bases and the J segment 15 bases; nucleotides outside the gene matches: 9.